The 31 T cell receptor beta chains reported below all come from one sample, sequenced in a study of T-cell reconstitution after alpha-beta-depleted transplantation in children. During its preparation, the TCRbeta library received unique molecular identifiers. TCRdb reanalysed the PCR reads using MiXCR and keeps one entry per CDR3 protein. The sample has some 640,000 distinct CDR3 sequences, around 16% seen once. Sequenced material: PBMCs from the stem cell graft donor, taken from the stem cell graft. The receptors stem from a human donor who donated a stem cell graft to a child with acute myeloid leukemia.

The rearrangement links TRBV20-1 to TRBJ2-5; D possibly uses TRBD1 or TRBD2 (5 bases each). The CDR3 is 13 amino acids. The germline V and J ends were trimmed by 5 bases and 5 bases, with 15 bases remaining between them. CDR1 and CDR2 from the germline V gene are DFQATT and SNEGSKA (reference sequence). The CDR3 coding sequence is TGCAGTGCTCTTGGGACGGTGGGGGAGACCCAGTACTTC. This codes for CSALGTVGETQYF.

V is TRBV7-6 and J is TRBJ1-1, with D hard to call. This CDR3 spans 13 amino acids. Trimming left V 3 bases short and J 3 bases short, with 8 bases between. Germline loops: CDR1 SGHVS, CDR2 FNYEAQ. This CDR3 reads CASSFQMYTEAFF. The CDR3 DNA reads TGTGCCAGCAGCTTCCAGATGTACACTGAAGCTTTCTTT.

This clonotype has at least ten counts. This sequence joins TRBV7-2 and TRBJ2-1; 7 bases align to TRBD2. Trimming took 3 bases from V and 8 from J; bases not matched to a gene: 10. The CDR3 is 15 residues long. Looked up from germline, CDR1 is SGHTA and CDR2 is FQGNSA. The CDR3 is CASSLSGGSQHEQFF. DNA for the CDR3: TGTGCCAGCAGCTTGAGCGGCGGGAGCCAGCATGAGCAGTTCTTC. The full variable domain, rest sourced from reference TRBV7-2 and TRBJ2-1, is GAGVSQSPSNKVTEKGKDVELRCDPISGHTALYWYRQSLGQGLEFLIYFQGNSAPDKSGLPSDRFSAERTGGSVSTLTIQRTQQEDSAVYLCASSLSGGSQHEQFFGPGTRLTVL.

The sample holds many counts of this clonotype. Written as DNA, the CDR3 is TGTGCCAGCAGCGACAGGATCACAGATACGCAGTATTTT. Amino acids: CASSDRITDTQYF. The chain combines TRBV28 with TRBJ2-3, with D possibly TRBD1 on 6 matching bases. V lost 6 bases and J lost 2, with 9 bases in between. CDR1 and CDR2 (germline): MDHEN, SYDVKM. This CDR3 has 13 residues.

This clonotype was counted once. The gene calls are TRBV7-2 and TRBJ2-7; D is unclear. The CDR3 spans 14 residues. V was pared by 4 bases and J by 4 bases, with 14 bases between. CDR1 and CDR2 from the germline V gene are SGHTA and FQGNSA. CDR3 coding DNA: TGTGCCAGCAGCTCGGTTGGAGCAGCGTACGAGCAGTACTTC. Translating it yields CASSSVGAAYEQYF.

The genes are TRBV7-9 and TRBJ1-1, with D hard to call. The CDR3 loop spans 12 amino acids. V dropped 4 bases and J dropped 6 bases, with 9 bases sitting between them. Germline V gene lookup returns CDR1 SEHNR and CDR2 FQNEAQ (reference sequence). The CDR3 DNA sequence: TGTGCCAGCAGCTCCGCTGTGGCTGAAGCTTTCTTT. It codes for CASSSAVAEAFF.

This clonotype was seen a handful of times. The rearrangement joins TRBV29-1 to TRBJ2-2; D not resolved. Germline V lookup: CDR1 SQVTM, CDR2 ANQGSEA. The CDR3 runs to 11 residues. V gave up 4 bases and J gave up 6 bases, with 6 bases separating them. The CDR3 DNA sequence: TGCAGCGTTGTAGAGTCCGGGGAGCTGTTTTTT. The encoded protein is CSVVESGELFF.

This clonotype turned up a few times. V gene TRBV7-9 combines with J gene TRBJ1-4; tentatively, D is TRBD1 (5 bases). The CDR3 has 14 residues. Germline loops: CDR1 SEHNR, CDR2 FQNEAQ (reference sequence). V gave up 3 bases and J gave up 8 bases, with 13 bases separating them. CDR3 region: CASSLGGVDEKLFF. CDR3 DNA sequence: TGTGCCAGCAGCTTGGGAGGGGTCGACGAAAAACTGTTTTTT.

As concerns this clonotype: This may arise from a read error, as a much more abundant clone is one base away. The chain recombines TRBV20-1 with TRBJ2-3; maybe TRBD2 (5 bases). Per germline, CDR1 DFQATT and CDR2 SNEGSKA (reference sequence). This CDR3 spans 11 amino acids. In DNA form, the CDR3 reads TGCAGCTCTCCGGAGGTGGATACGCAGTATTTT. Translated, it gives CSSPEVDTQYF.

This clonotype was found many times. This rearrangement joins TRBV29-1 to TRBJ2-1; TRBD2 matches 11 bases. The CDR3 totals 18 residues. Germline lookup yields CDR1 SQVTM and CDR2 ANQGSEA. Germline trimming cut 1 base from V and 6 bases from J; bases unmatched to any gene: 14. This CDR3 is CSVEGLPQSSGGSNEQFF. The CDR3, as DNA: TGCAGCGTTGAAGGACTCCCTCAGTCTAGCGGGGGGAGCAATGAGCAGTTCTTC.

The chain employs TRBV20-1 and TRBJ1-5, with a possible D match to TRBD1 (5 bases). This CDR3 has 16 residues. In germline, CDR1 is DFQATT, CDR2 SNEGSKA (reference sequence). Trimming shortened V by 4 bases and J by 4 bases, and 20 bases separated the two germline ends. The CDR3 coding sequence is TGCAGTGCTACCAACTGGGCCGGGACGGATAATCAGCCCCAGCATTTT. Translating it yields CSATNWAGTDNQPQHF.

The chain joins TRBV4-3 to TRBJ1-2, with D tentatively TRBD1 (5 bases). V lost 0 bases and J 13 bases, leaving 12 bases between the germline ends. The CDR3 is 12 amino acids. Germline V gene sequence: CDR1 LGHNA, CDR2 YSLEER. CDR3 loop: CASSQEEGPLTF. Written as DNA, the CDR3 is TGCGCCAGCAGCCAAGAGGAGGGGCCCCTCACCTTC.

This clonotype came up many times. V gene TRBV20-1 combines with J gene TRBJ2-2; no firm D call. Per the germline V gene, CDR1 is DFQATT and CDR2 is SNEGSKA (reference sequence). The CDR3 runs 12 residues. Trimming cost V 5 bases and J 8 bases, with 12 bases left between them. The CDR3 protein is CSAYGPWGELFF. As DNA, the CDR3 is TGCAGTGCTTACGGACCCTGGGGGGAGCTGTTTTTT.

The chain carries TRBV7-3 and TRBJ1-2; weak D call: TRBD1 (5 bases). V lost 0 bases and J lost 7, with 12 bases in between. This CDR3 region has 14 residues. Germline V CDR1 and CDR2: SGHTA, FQGTGA. This chain's CDR3 is CASSLTGLQGGYTF. The CDR3 DNA reads as TGTGCCAGCAGCTTAACGGGTCTCCAGGGTGGCTACACCTTC.

This clonotype was observed a few times. The V and J genes are TRBV5-1 and TRBJ2-7; D unresolved. The V and J ends lost 5 bases and 5 bases respectively, with 11 bases between them. The length of the CDR3 is 12 residues. Germline loops: CDR1 SGHRS, CDR2 YFSETQ. CDR3 nucleotides: TGCGCCAGCAGGAAATCCCGTAACGAGCAGTACTTC. It specifies CASRKSRNEQYF.

This clonotype appeared many times. This rearrangement joins TRBV6-5 to TRBJ2-7, with D perhaps matching TRBD1 (7 bases). V lost 0 bases, J lost 2 bases, and 11 bases lay in between. The CDR3 covers 15 residues. Germline-derived CDR1 and CDR2 are MNHEY and SVGAGI. The CDR3 DNA is TGTGCCAGCAGTTACTCTGGAGGGGGCCCCTACGAGCAGTACTTC. Encoded protein: CASSYSGGGPYEQYF.

This clonotype was recorded a few times. The chain is built from TRBV7-2 and TRBJ2-7, with 9 bases matching TRBD2. In germline, CDR1 is SGHTA, CDR2 FQGNSA. This CDR3 contains 15 residues. After removal of 0 bases from V and 4 bases from J, the junction contained 4 bases not matched to a gene. The CDR3 loop is CASSLAGTSSYEQYF. CDR3 nucleotides: TGTGCCAGCAGCTTAGCCGGGACTAGCTCGTACGAGCAGTACTTC.

This clonotype has a single count. The genes are TRBV7-8 and TRBJ2-1, with TRBD1 identical over 9 bases. Germline trimming cut 0 bases from V and 7 bases from J; bases unmatched to any gene: 4. CDR3 size: 15 residues. Germline CDR1 is SGHVS and CDR2 is FQNEAQ. The CDR3 here is CASSLAGTGSNEQFF. The CDR3 DNA follows: TGTGCCAGCAGCTTAGCCGGGACAGGGAGTAATGAGCAGTTCTTC.

In its sample, this clonotype was seen a few times. This chain uses TRBV20-1 with TRBJ1-4, with D unresolved. Germline V CDR1 and CDR2: DFQATT, SNEGSKA (reference sequence). The length of the CDR3 is 14 residues. V was cut by 3 bases and J by 0 bases, with 8 bases left in between. Here the CDR3 reads CSASWGTTNEKLFF. The CDR3 DNA sequence: TGCAGTGCTAGTTGGGGAACAACTAATGAAAAACTGTTTTTT.

This clonotype came up many times. The CDR3 loop reads CSASLGANTGELFF. CDR3 DNA: TGCAGTGCTAGCTTGGGCGCTAACACCGGGGAGCTGTTTTTT. J is TRBJ2-2 and V is TRBV20-1, with unresolved D. Trimming removed 3 bases from V and 2 bases from J, with 10 bases in between. The CDR3 contains 14 residues. Looked up from germline, CDR1 is DFQATT and CDR2 is SNEGSKA (reference sequence).

The rearrangement links TRBV7-3 to TRBJ2-3; D remains unclear. The ends were cut back, 1 base at V and 5 bases at J, with 10 bases in the middle. The length of the CDR3 is 14 residues. CDR1 SGHTA and CDR2 FQGTGA come from the germline V gene. The CDR3 spells CASSLNLEGDTQYF. The CDR3 DNA sequence: TGTGCCAGCAGCTTAAACCTAGAAGGAGATACGCAGTATTTT.

The V gene is TRBV2, the J gene TRBJ2-5; D ambiguous. The CDR3 sequence is 12 residues long. The V end lost 3 bases, the J end lost 3 bases, and 5 bases lay between the germline ends. Germline CDR1 and CDR2: SNHLY and FYNNEI. The CDR3 spells CASSDLEETQYF. The CDR3 DNA follows: TGTGCCAGCAGTGACCTGGAAGAGACCCAGTACTTC.

About this clonotype itself: A much larger clone is a single base away; this may be a read error. Likely a read error: the CDR3 ends without its conserved phenylalanine or tryptophan. This chain uses TRBV5-1 with TRBJ1-5; D perhaps matches TRBD1 (5 bases). The CDR3 spans 13 residues. The germline V gene encodes CDR1 SGHRS and CDR2 YFSETQ. The ends were cut back, 2 bases at V and 5 bases at J, with 8 bases in the middle. CDR3 loop: CASSLSGYQPQHL. The CDR3 DNA sequence: TGCGCCAGCAGCTTATCAGGGTATCAGCCCCAGCATCTT.

This clonotype has ten or more counts. The J gene is TRBJ2-1, the V gene TRBV5-5, with D possibly matching TRBD1 (5 bases). The length of the CDR3 is 16 residues. Germline V gene lookup returns CDR1 SGHKS and CDR2 YYEKEE (reference sequence). Trimming shortened V by 1 base and J by 0 bases, and 11 bases separated the two germline ends. The CDR3 DNA reads as TGTGCCAGCAGCTTGTACGAAGACAGCTCCTACAATGAGCAGTTCTTC. Protein sequence: CASSLYEDSSYNEQFF.

This clonotype has only a few counts. V and J are TRBV4-3 and TRBJ2-7; 12 bases match TRBD2. This CDR3 has 16 residues. Germline values: CDR1 LGHNA, CDR2 YSLEER. Trimming took 0 bases from V and 3 from J; bases not matched to a gene: 3. CDR3 sequence reads: CASSQELAGGFYEQYF. As DNA, the CDR3 is TGCGCCAGCAGCCAAGAACTAGCGGGGGGTTTCTACGAGCAGTACTTC.

This clonotype has a count of ten or more. This sequence joins TRBV7-9 and TRBJ2-2; D gene unclear. The germline V and J ends were trimmed by 5 bases and 3 bases, with 4 bases remaining between them. Germline loops: CDR1 SEHNR, CDR2 FQNEAQ (reference sequence). The CDR3 covers 12 residues. The chain's CDR3 is CASSHDTGELFF. CDR3 DNA sequence: TGTGCCAGCAGCCACGACACCGGGGAGCTGTTTTTT.

In its sample, this clonotype was seen a few times. The chain combines TRBV5-1 with TRBJ1-2; D not resolved. V lost 0 bases to trimming and J lost 7 bases, with 13 bases between them. Germline lookup yields CDR1 SGHRS and CDR2 YFSETQ. The CDR3 covers 14 residues. The CDR3 nucleotides are TGCGCCAGCAGCTTGGAACGAGGGCTCGGTGGCTACACCTTC. Translating gives CASSLERGLGGYTF.

J is TRBJ2-3 and V is TRBV12-3 or TRBV12-4; 8 nucleotides agree with TRBD2. V lost 5 bases and J lost 11; bases outside the gene matches: 6. CDR3 length: 12 amino acids. CDR3 residues: CASSPPGLGQYF. The CDR3 coding sequence is TGTGCCAGCAGTCCGCCGGGACTAGGGCAGTATTTT.

With regard to this clonotype: A much larger clone lies one base from this, so it may be a read error. The gene calls are TRBV20-1 and TRBJ1-5, with TRBD1 matching over 9 bases. CDR3 length equals 16 residues. Germline V CDR1 and CDR2: DFQATT, SNEGSKA (reference sequence). The chain's CDR3 is CCASGMGQGGNQPQHF. Here the CDR3 DNA reads TGCTGTGCTAGTGGCATGGGACAGGGAGGGAATCAGCCCCAGCATTTT.

This clonotype was picked up a small number of times. V and J are TRBV7-9 and TRBJ1-6, with a possible D match to TRBD1 (5 bases). In germline, CDR1 is SEHNR, CDR2 FQNEAQ (reference sequence). Trimming cost V 2 bases and J 8 bases, with 13 bases left between them. This CDR3 comprises 15 residues. CDR3 DNA: TGTGCCAGCAGCTTACTAGGGGAAGTGGATTCACCCCTCCACTTT. Protein: CASSLLGEVDSPLHF.

The table lists this clonotype with many counts. The chain carries TRBV5-6 and TRBJ2-7; 8 bases are shared with TRBD1. After removal of 4 bases from V and 2 bases from J, the junction contained 5 bases not matched to a gene. The CDR3 consists of 14 residues. The germline V gene has CDR1 SGHDT and CDR2 YYEEEE. The CDR3 nucleotides are TGTGCCAGCAGCCGGACAGGGCGGGCCTACGAGCAGTACGTC. It specifies CASSRTGRAYEQYV.